Each of the 32 T cell receptor beta chains below was sequenced from the same sample in a study of OX40 agonist ivuxolimab in advanced cancers. Measured with immunoSEQ multiplex PCR; TCRdb has only the in-frame clones, and not every one. The profile shows about 48,000 clones, about 88% of them singletons. Material: CD4+ or CD8+ T cells sorted from blood, obtained in a trial of the OX40 agonist ivuxolimab. The source is an adult with an advanced solid tumor such as melanoma, head and neck, liver or kidney cancer.

The gene calls are TRBV9 and TRBJ2-7; 7 bases fit TRBD1. CDR3 length equals 15 residues. CDR1 is SGDLS, CDR2 YYNGEE, per germline. V lost 2 bases and J lost 2; bases outside the gene matches: 7. CDR3 in amino acids: CASSVGDRIPYEQYF. CDR3 DNA: TGTGCCAGCAGCGTCGGGGACAGAATACCCTACGAGCAGTACTTC.

The chain combines TRBV19 with TRBJ1-5; 8 bases agree with TRBD1. The J segment lost 1 base and the V segment lost 4 bases, leaving 6 bases of the junction unmatched. Germline V gene sequence: CDR1 LNHDA, CDR2 SQIVND (reference sequence). There are 16 residues in the CDR3. This CDR3 is CASSTLDRVSNQPQHF. CDR3 DNA: TGTGCCAGTAGTACACTGGACAGGGTCAGCAATCAGCCCCAGCATTTT.

Of note for this clone: Other DNA sequences of this sample code for an identical CDR3. The chain carries TRBV9 and TRBJ2-3; the D gene is possibly TRBD2 (5 bases). CDR3 length: 15 residues. The germline CDR1 and CDR2 sequences are SGDLS and YYNGEE. V lost 0 bases to trimming and J lost 4 bases, with 12 bases between them. CDR3 amino acids: CASSVVGGSPDTQYF. CDR3 nucleotides: TGTGCCAGCAGCGTAGTAGGTGGGAGTCCAGATACGCAGTATTTT. The variable domain in full, completed from reference TRBV9 and TRBJ2-3, reads DSGVTQTPKHLITATGQRVTLRCSPRSGDLSVYWYQQSLDQGLQFLIQYYNGEERAKGNILERFSAQQFPDLHSELNLSSLELGDSALYFCASSVVGGSPDTQYFGPGTRLTVL.

V gene TRBV5-6 combines with J gene TRBJ2-3; D may correspond to TRBD1 or TRBD2 (6 bases each). V was clipped by 2 bases and J by 4 bases, with 17 bases between them. Germline CDR1 SGHDT, CDR2 YYEEEE. CDR3 length: 16 residues. CDR3 sequence reads: CASSFSGGGIADTQYF. CDR3 DNA sequence: TGTGCCAGCAGCTTTTCCGGAGGGGGGATCGCAGATACGCAGTATTTT.

The chain links TRBV5-6 to TRBJ1-1, with TRBD1 identical over 7 bases. Germline CDR1 reads SGHDT; CDR2 reads YYEEEE. CDR3 size: 15 residues. Trimming cost V 0 bases and J 3 bases; bases outside gene matches: 5. DNA for the CDR3: TGTGCCAGCAGCTTGGACCCGACAGGGTACACTGAAGCTTTCTTT. It translates to CASSLDPTGYTEAFF.

This clone was found once. The chain carries TRBV4-1 and TRBJ1-2; TRBD1 agrees at 8 bases. CDR1 is MGHRA, CDR2 YSYEKL, per germline. CDR3 length: 14 amino acids. V trimming: 5 bases; J trimming: 4 bases; junction bases outside the gene matches: 6. CDR3 DNA: TGCGCCAGCAGCACGAACAGGGGGGTCTATGGCTACACCTTC. Translation: CASSTNRGVYGYTF.

CDR3 sequence reads: CASSRPNGYTF. In nucleotides, the CDR3 is TGTGCCAGCAGCCGACCAAATGGCTACACCTTC. V usage is TRBV9 and J usage is TRBJ1-2; D unclear. CDR1 is SGDLS, CDR2 YYNGEE, per germline. The CDR3 consists of 11 residues. V dropped 4 bases and J dropped 6 bases, with 7 bases sitting between them.

The CDR3, as DNA: TGTGCCAGCAGCTTTAACAGGGCCCCTAATTCACCCCTCCACTTT. Translated, it gives CASSFNRAPNSPLHF. This chain uses TRBV5-8 with TRBJ1-6, with D possibly being TRBD1 (6 bases). Germline V gives CDR1 SGHTS, CDR2 YDEGEE. This CDR3 spans 15 amino acids. The ends were cut back, 2 bases at V and 6 bases at J, with 12 bases in the middle. The full variable domain, in which reference TRBV5-8 and TRBJ1-6 provide the parts outside the CDR3, is EAGVTQSPTHLIKTRGQQATLRCSPISGHTSVYWYQQALGLGLQFLLWYDEGEERNRGNFPPRFSGRQFPNYSSELNVNALELEDSALYLCASSFNRAPNSPLHFGNGTRLTVT.

This clone was seen once. This chain uses TRBV5-6 with TRBJ2-7; unclear D gene. CDR1 and CDR2 (germline): SGHDT, YYEEEE. Trimming removed 2 bases from V and 3 bases from J, with 9 bases in between. This CDR3 is built from 13 residues. DNA for the CDR3: TGTGCCAGCAGCTTCAAGGGTTACTACGAGCAGTACTTC. As protein: CASSFKGYYEQYF.

The rearrangement uses TRBV28 and TRBJ2-3; the D call may be TRBD1 or TRBD2 (5 bases each). The CDR3 is 15 amino acids. In germline, CDR1 is MDHEN, CDR2 SYDVKM. With 3 bases removed from V and 0 bases from J, the gap between germline ends came to 10 bases. The CDR3 bases are TGTGCCAGCAGTTTCGGGACGGATAGCACAGATACGCAGTATTTT. Translated: CASSFGTDSTDTQYF.

The rearrangement joins TRBV11-2 to TRBJ2-7, with 10 nucleotides matching TRBD1. This CDR3 region has 16 residues. CDR1 is SGHAT, CDR2 FQNNGV, per germline. Trimming took 5 bases from V and 4 from J; bases not matched to a gene: 11. CDR3 sequence (DNA): TGTGCCAGCAGCCCGTTAGGACAGGGGGTTTTTTACGAGCAGTACTTC. This encodes CASSPLGQGVFYEQYF.

This chain uses TRBV27 with TRBJ2-7; 12 bases are a match to TRBD2. V was pared by 2 bases and J by 3 bases, with 11 bases of the junction left unmatched. Germline V gene lookup returns CDR1 MNHEY and CDR2 SMNVEV (reference sequence). The CDR3 extends over 18 amino acids. The CDR3 spells CASSLMGGTSGPYYEQYF. DNA of the CDR3: TGTGCCAGCAGTTTAATGGGTGGGACTAGCGGGCCGTACTACGAGCAGTACTTC.

V gene TRBV6-1 combines with J gene TRBJ1-2; D is uncertain. Trimming took 7 bases from V and 5 from J, leaving 14 bases between them. The germline V gene encodes CDR1 MNHNS and CDR2 SASEGT. This CDR3 region has 13 residues. The CDR3: CASMPPPGYGYTF. The CDR3 nucleotides read TGTGCCAGCATGCCCCCCCCCGGATATGGCTACACCTTC.

V and J are TRBV4-2 and TRBJ2-4, with unresolved D. Germline values: CDR1 LGHNA, CDR2 YNFKEQ. This CDR3 spans 12 amino acids. V lost 1 base and J 8 bases, leaving 6 bases between the germline ends. For the CDR3, the DNA is TGTGCCAGCAGCCAAGTAACCCACATTCAGTACTTC. It translates to CASSQVTHIQYF.

The chain employs TRBV4-3 and TRBJ2-3; D is perhaps TRBD1 (5 bases). The CDR3 has 14 residues. Germline loops: CDR1 LGHNA, CDR2 YSLEER. V lost 4 bases, J lost 0 bases, and 8 bases lay in between. The CDR3 sequence is CASSPDISTDTQYF. CDR3 nucleotide sequence: TGCGCCAGCAGCCCGGACATTAGCACAGATACGCAGTATTTT.

The chain links TRBV7-8 to TRBJ2-2; 8 nucleotides line up with TRBD2. This CDR3 has 15 residues. The trim removed 1 base at V and 6 bases at J, leaving 4 bases unmatched. CDR1 and CDR2 (germline): SGHVS, FQNEAQ. CDR3 nucleotide sequence: TGTGCCAGCAGCTTAGGCACGGGAGGGGCCGGGGAGCTGTTTTTT. It is translated as CASSLGTGGAGELFF.

In this sample, this clone turned up once. This chain joins TRBV18 and TRBJ2-7; 7 positions agree with TRBD1. Unmatched junction bases numbered 5, after V lost 2 bases and J lost 1 base. Germline V gene lookup returns CDR1 KGHSH and CDR2 LQKENI. CDR3 length equals 15 residues. The CDR3 DNA reads as TGTGCCAGCTCACCAGATGACAGGGCGTCCTACGAGCAGTACTTC. Its translation is CASSPDDRASYEQYF.

This chain connects TRBV27 to TRBJ1-1, with D unresolved. Germline V lookup: CDR1 MNHEY, CDR2 SMNVEV (reference sequence). The CDR3 runs 14 residues. Trimming left V 2 bases short and J 4 bases short, with 11 bases between. The CDR3 DNA reads TGTGCCAGCAGTTTACGAGGAGGGCCCACTGAAGCTTTCTTT. Protein sequence: CASSLRGGPTEAFF.

In its sample, this clone ranks as medium-sized (0.01 to 0.1%). The chain combines TRBV5-4 with TRBJ1-1, with 9 bases identical to TRBD1. Germline CDR1 is SGHNT and CDR2 is YYREEE (reference sequence). The CDR3 runs to 13 residues. The DNA for the CDR3 is TGTTCGGGACAGGGAGGACTGAACACTGAAGCTTTCTTT. Translating it yields CSGQGGLNTEAFF.

On this clone itself: Compared with germline, one end of the junction differs, possibly owing to a read error. The gene calls are TRBV11-2 and TRBJ2-5; 8 positions agree with TRBD2. Germline loops: CDR1 SGHAT, CDR2 FQNNGV. This CDR3 comprises 15 residues. This CDR3 is CASTLSSGVHRDEYF. In DNA form, the CDR3 reads TGTGCCAGCACCTTAAGTAGCGGGGTCCATCGAGATGAGTACTTC.

The V call is TRBV19, the J call TRBJ1-2, with TRBD1 identical over 11 bases. The CDR3 runs to 17 residues. Looked up from germline, CDR1 is LNHDA and CDR2 is SQIVND (reference sequence). V trimming: 4 bases; J trimming: 1 base; junction bases outside the gene matches: 8. CDR3 in amino acids: CASSTGTGGWDNYGYTF. The CDR3 nucleotides are TGTGCCAGTAGTACCGGGACAGGGGGATGGGATAACTATGGCTACACCTTC. The full variable domain, completed using reference TRBV19 and TRBJ1-2, is DGGITQSPKYLFRKEGQNVTLSCEQNLNHDAMYWYRQDPGQGLRLIYYSQIVNDFQKGDIAEGYSVSREKKESFPLTVTSAQKNPTAFYLCASSTGTGGWDNYGYTFGSGTRLTVV.

The chain joins TRBV7-9 to TRBJ2-5; possibly TRBD1 for D (5 bases). V lost 6 bases and J lost 2, with 10 bases in between. The CDR3 contains 13 residues. Per germline, CDR1 SEHNR and CDR2 FQNEAQ (reference sequence). As DNA, the CDR3 is TGTGCCAGCAGTGGTACAGGTCAAGAGACCCAGTACTTC. This translates into CASSGTGQETQYF.

V usage is TRBV27 and J usage is TRBJ1-2; possibly TRBD1 for D (5 bases). Germline lookup yields CDR1 MNHEY and CDR2 SMNVEV (reference sequence). Trimming took off 1 base at V and 5 bases at J, with 8 bases between the two ends. The CDR3 runs to 13 residues. Here the CDR3 reads CASSLWAGYGYTF. The CDR3 nucleotides are TGTGCCAGCAGTTTATGGGCAGGGTATGGCTACACCTTC.

This clone has just one count. The chain carries TRBV4-2 and TRBJ1-1; D is undetermined. Looked up from germline, CDR1 is LGHNA and CDR2 is YNFKEQ. The CDR3 extends over 16 amino acids. V was pared by 2 bases and J by 0 bases, with 13 bases between. CDR3 coding DNA: TGTGCCAGCAGCCAACCCGATAAGGGCGTGAACACTGAAGCTTTCTTT. This translates into CASSQPDKGVNTEAFF.

This sequence joins TRBV5-6 and TRBJ2-3; TRBD1 matches 8 bases. CDR1 and CDR2 (germline): SGHDT, YYEEEE. Trimming took 3 bases from V and 3 from J; bases not matched to a gene: 3. This CDR3 comprises 14 residues. The CDR3 DNA follows: TGTGCCAGCAGCTACAGGGGGTTTACAGATACGCAGTATTTT. It specifies CASSYRGFTDTQYF.

This clone was seen a single time. This chain connects TRBV29-1 to TRBJ1-1; TRBD1 aligns across 8 bases. CDR3 length: 17 residues. The V segment lost 4 bases and the J segment 5 bases; nucleotides outside the gene matches: 18. Germline V gives CDR1 SQVTM, CDR2 ANQGSEA. CDR3 nucleotide sequence: TGCAGCGTTGGAGCCCCACTGGCCTCAGGGGGCGGGACTGAAGCTTTCTTT. Translated, it gives CSVGAPLASGGGTEAFF. Full variable domain (remainder filled in from reference TRBV29-1 and TRBJ1-1): SAVISQKPSRDICQRGTSLTIQCQVDSQVTMMFWYRQQPGQSLTLIATANQGSEATYESGFVIDKFPISRPNLTFSTLTVSNMSPEDSSIYLCSVGAPLASGGGTEAFFGQGTRLTVV.

The genes are TRBV21-1 and TRBJ1-2; the table gives TRBD1 as D, unverified against the DNA. TRBV21-1 is a known pseudogene. This CDR3 contains 15 residues. CDR3 bases: TGTGCCAGCAGCAAAGATGGTGTCAGGGACTATGGCTACACCTTC. Residues: CASSKDGVRDYGYTF.

The genes are TRBV11-2 and TRBJ2-5; D uncertain. This CDR3 is built from 11 residues. V was trimmed by 3 bases and J by 8 bases, leaving 7 bases between them. Germline assignment: CDR1 SGHAT and CDR2 FQNNGV. The CDR3 DNA sequence: TGTGCCAGCAGCTTGCTGGGAACCCAGTACTTC. Its translation: CASSLLGTQYF. The complete variable domain, with remaining parts taken from reference TRBV11-2 and TRBJ2-5, reads EAGVAQSPRYKIIEKRQSVAFWCNPISGHATLYWYQQILGQGPKLLIQFQNNGVVDDSQLPKDRFSAERLKGVDSTLKIQPAKLEDSAVYLCASSLLGTQYFGPGTRLLVL.

The genes are TRBV13 and TRBJ1-6; no firm D call. Per germline, CDR1 PRHDT and CDR2 FYEKMQ (reference sequence). Trimming cost V 0 bases and J 13 bases, with 19 bases left between them. The CDR3 runs to 16 residues. CDR3 DNA sequence: TGTGCCAGCAGCTTAGGGGCGGACCATAGCGAGAAGCCCCTCCACTTT. As protein: CASSLGADHSEKPLHF.

The CDR3 coding sequence is TGTGCCAGCAGCTTAGGGGGAGGGACCTTTTACACCGGGGAGCTGTTTTTT. It codes for CASSLGGGTFYTGELFF. The gene calls are TRBV7-9 and TRBJ2-2, with TRBD2 identical over 7 bases. The CDR3 is 17 residues long. CDR1 and CDR2 from the germline V gene are SEHNR and FQNEAQ (reference sequence). V was pared by 1 base and J by 3 bases, with 8 bases of the junction left unmatched.

The rearrangement uses TRBV6-5 and TRBJ2-7; TRBD1 aligns across 8 bases. V shed 5 bases and J 4 bases; nucleotides not matched to a gene: 7. The germline CDR1 and CDR2 sequences are MNHEY and SVGAGI. This CDR3 has 14 residues. CDR3 sequence reads: CASSPRQGFYEQYF. For the CDR3, the DNA is TGTGCCAGCAGTCCGAGACAGGGGTTTTACGAGCAGTACTTC.

The V and J genes are TRBV7-3 and TRBJ2-1; 11 bases align to TRBD2. The V and J ends lost 4 bases and 1 base, in that order; junction bases with no gene match: 9. The V gene's germline CDR1 is SGHTA and CDR2 FQGTGA. The CDR3 runs to 18 residues. CDR3 amino acids: CASSSWGLAEYSYNEQFF. The CDR3 nucleotides read TGTGCCAGCAGCTCATGGGGACTAGCGGAATATTCCTACAATGAGCAGTTCTTC. Based on the CDR3 plus reference TRBV7-3 and TRBJ2-1, the full variable domain is GAGVSQTPSNKVTEKGKYVELRCDPISGHTALYWYRQSLGQGPEFLIYFQGTGAADDSGLPNDRFFAVRPEGSVSTLKIQRTERGDSAVYLCASSSWGLAEYSYNEQFFGPGTRLTVL.